This T cell receptor (beta chain) is drawn from a study of blood T cells in healthy people across ages. Study-wide findings and caveats: Fewer expanded clones and more diversity marked long-lived versus aged donors.

PCR was performed a second time for about 7 to 12 cycles using a sample-barcoded 5' primer and a J-beta primer mix. TCRdb re-called the 5' RACE reads with MiXCR, one entry per CDR3 protein. The table lists approximately 1,100,000 distinct CDR3 sequences, 40% to 55% of them singletons. Looked up from germline, CDR1 is SEHNR and CDR2 is FQNEAQ (reference sequence). The CDR3 is 14 amino acids. As to this clonotype: Its antigen is as yet unknown. One end of the junction fails to match germline, which may point to a read error.

Input material: blood. This TCR was recovered from a woman in her sixties or seventies in good health. The chain carries TRBV7-9 and TRBJ1-6, with D possibly matching TRBD1 (5 bases). CDR3 sequence (DNA): TGTGCCAGCAGCTTAGAGCAGGGAAATTCACCCCCCCACTTT. It translates to CASSLEQGNSPPHF.